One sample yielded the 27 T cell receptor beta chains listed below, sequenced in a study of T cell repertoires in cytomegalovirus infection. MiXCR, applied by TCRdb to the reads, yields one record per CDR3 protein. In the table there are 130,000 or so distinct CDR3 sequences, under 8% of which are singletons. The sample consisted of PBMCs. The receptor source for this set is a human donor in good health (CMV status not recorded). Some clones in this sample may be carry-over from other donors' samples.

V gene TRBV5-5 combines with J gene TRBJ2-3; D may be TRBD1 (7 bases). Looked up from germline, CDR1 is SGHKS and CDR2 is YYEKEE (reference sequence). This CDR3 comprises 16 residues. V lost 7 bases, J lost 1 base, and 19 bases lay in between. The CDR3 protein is CASFAGGWTGTDTQYF. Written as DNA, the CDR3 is TGTGCCAGCTTCGCAGGGGGGTGGACAGGCACAGATACGCAGTATTTT.

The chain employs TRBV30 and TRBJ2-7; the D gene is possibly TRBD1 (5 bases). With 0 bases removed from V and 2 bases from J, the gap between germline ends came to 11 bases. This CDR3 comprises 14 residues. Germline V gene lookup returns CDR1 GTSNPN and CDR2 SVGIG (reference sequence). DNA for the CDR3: TGTGCCTGGAGTGTGGGGCAGATACCCTACGAGCAGTACTTC. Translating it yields CAWSVGQIPYEQYF.

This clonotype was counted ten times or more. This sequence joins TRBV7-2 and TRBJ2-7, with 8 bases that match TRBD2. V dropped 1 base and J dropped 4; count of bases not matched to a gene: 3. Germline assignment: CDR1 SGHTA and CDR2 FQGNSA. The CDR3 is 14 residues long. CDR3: CASSLERGLYEQYF. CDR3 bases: TGTGCCAGCAGCTTAGAGCGGGGGCTTTACGAGCAGTACTTC.

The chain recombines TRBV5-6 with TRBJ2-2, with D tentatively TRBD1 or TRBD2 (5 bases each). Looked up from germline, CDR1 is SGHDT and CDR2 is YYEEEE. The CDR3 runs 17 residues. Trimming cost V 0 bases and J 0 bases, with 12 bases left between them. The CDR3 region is CASSLGGTYANTGELFF. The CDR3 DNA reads TGTGCCAGCAGCTTGGGGGGGACCTACGCGAACACCGGGGAGCTGTTTTTT.

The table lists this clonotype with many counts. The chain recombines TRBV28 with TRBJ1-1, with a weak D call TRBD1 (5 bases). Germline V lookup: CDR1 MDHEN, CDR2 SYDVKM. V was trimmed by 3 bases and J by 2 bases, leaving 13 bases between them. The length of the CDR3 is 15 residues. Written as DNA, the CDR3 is TGTGCCAGCAGTTTTCAGGCAGGGTATAACACTGAAGCTTTCTTT. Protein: CASSFQAGYNTEAFF.

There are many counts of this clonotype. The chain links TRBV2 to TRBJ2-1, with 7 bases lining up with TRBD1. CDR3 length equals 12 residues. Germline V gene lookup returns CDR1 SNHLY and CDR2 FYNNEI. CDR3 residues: CVATGPYNEQFF. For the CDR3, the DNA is TGTGTTGCGACAGGGCCCTACAATGAGCAGTTCTTC.

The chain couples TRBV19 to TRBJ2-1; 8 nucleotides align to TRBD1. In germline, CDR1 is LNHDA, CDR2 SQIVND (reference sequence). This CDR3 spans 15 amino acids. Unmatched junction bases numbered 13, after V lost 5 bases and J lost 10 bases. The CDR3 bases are TGTGCCAGTAGTTCTCGGACAGGGCGTTACGACGAGCAGTTCTTC. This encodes CASSSRTGRYDEQFF. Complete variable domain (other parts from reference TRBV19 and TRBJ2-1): DGGITQSPKYLFRKEGQNVTLSCEQNLNHDAMYWYRQDPGQGLRLIYYSQIVNDFQKGDIAEGYSVSREKKESFPLTVTSAQKNPTAFYLCASSSRTGRYDEQFFGPGTRLTVL.

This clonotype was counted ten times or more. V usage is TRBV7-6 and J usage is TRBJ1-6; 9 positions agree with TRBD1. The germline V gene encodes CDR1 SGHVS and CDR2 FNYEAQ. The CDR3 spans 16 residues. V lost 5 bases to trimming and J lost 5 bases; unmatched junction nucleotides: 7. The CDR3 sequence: CASSLRQGGNNSPLHF. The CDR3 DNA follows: TGTGCCAGCAGCCTTAGACAGGGGGGAAATAATTCACCCCTCCACTTT.

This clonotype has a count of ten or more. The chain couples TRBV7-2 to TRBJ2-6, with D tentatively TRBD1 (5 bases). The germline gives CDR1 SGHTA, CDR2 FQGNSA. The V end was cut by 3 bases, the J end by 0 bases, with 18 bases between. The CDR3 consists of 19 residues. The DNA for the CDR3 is TGTGCCAGCAGCTTTAGGCCAACAGGCCGGATCTCTGGGGCCAACGTCCTGACTTTC. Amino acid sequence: CASSFRPTGRISGANVLTF.

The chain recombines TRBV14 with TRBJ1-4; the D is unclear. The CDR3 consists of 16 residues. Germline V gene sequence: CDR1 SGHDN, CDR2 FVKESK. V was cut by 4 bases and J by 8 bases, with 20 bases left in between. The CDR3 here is CASSPLRGAAREKLFF. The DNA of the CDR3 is TGTGCCAGCAGCCCTCTTCGAGGAGCCGCCAGGGAAAAACTGTTTTTT.

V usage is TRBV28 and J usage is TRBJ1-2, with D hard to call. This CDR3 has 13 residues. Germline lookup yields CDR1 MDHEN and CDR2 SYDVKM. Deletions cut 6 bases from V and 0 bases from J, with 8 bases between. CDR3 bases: TGTGCCAGCAGGGCCCAAGCTAACTATGGCTACACCTTC. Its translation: CASRAQANYGYTF.

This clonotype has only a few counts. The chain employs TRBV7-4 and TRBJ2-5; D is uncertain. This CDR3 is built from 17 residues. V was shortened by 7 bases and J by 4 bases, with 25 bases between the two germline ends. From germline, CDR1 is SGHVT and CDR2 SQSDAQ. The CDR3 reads CASTKRVGNSRTETQYF. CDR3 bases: TGTGCCAGCACCAAAAGAGTGGGGAACTCAAGGACAGAGACCCAGTACTTC.

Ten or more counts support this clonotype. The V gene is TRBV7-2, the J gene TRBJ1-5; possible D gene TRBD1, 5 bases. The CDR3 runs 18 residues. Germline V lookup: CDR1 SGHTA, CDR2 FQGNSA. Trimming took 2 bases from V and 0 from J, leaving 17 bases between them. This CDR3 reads CASSLLARRGYSNQPQHF. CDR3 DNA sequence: TGTGCCAGCAGCTTACTAGCGCGTAGGGGTTATAGCAATCAGCCCCAGCATTTT.

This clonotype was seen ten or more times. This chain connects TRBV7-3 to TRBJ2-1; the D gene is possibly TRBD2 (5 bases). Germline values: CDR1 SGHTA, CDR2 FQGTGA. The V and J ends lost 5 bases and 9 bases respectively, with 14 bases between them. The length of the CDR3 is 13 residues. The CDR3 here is CASSPQPSGEQFF. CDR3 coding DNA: TGTGCCAGCAGCCCGCAACCCAGCGGTGAGCAGTTCTTC.

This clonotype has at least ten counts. CDR3 nucleotides: TGTGCCAGCAGCTTGGGTTCGGGGAGCAATGAGCAGTTCTTC. Translated: CASSLGSGSNEQFF. The rearrangement uses TRBV5-6 and TRBJ2-1; D possibly corresponds to TRBD2 (5 bases). CDR1 is SGHDT and CDR2 is YYEEEE in the germline V gene. Deletions cut 0 bases from V and 6 bases from J, with 10 bases between. This CDR3 comprises 14 residues.

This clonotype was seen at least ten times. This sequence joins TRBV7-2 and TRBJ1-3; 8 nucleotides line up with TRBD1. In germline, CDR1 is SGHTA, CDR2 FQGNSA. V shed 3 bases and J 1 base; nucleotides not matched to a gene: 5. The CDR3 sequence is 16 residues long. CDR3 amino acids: CASSFRGRGSGNTIYF. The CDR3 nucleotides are TGTGCCAGCAGCTTCAGGGGGCGGGGGTCTGGAAACACCATATATTTT.

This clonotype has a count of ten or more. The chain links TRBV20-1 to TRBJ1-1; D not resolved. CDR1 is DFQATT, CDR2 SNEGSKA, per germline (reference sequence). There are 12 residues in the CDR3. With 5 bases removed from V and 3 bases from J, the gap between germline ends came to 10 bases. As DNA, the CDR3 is TGCAGTGCTGCTCGGAGGGACACTGAAGCTTTCTTT. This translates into CSAARRDTEAFF.

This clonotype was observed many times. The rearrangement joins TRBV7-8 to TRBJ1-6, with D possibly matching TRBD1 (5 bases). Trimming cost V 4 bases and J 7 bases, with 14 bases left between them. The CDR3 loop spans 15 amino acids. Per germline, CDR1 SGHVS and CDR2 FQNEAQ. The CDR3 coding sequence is TGTGCCAGCAGCTCCCTAGAGGGACGGAATTCACCCCTCCACTTT. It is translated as CASSSLEGRNSPLHF.

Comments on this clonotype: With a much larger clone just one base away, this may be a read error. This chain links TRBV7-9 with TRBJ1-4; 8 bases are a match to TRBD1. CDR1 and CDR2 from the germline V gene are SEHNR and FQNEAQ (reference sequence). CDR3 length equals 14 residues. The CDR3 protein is CASSLNRGNENLFF. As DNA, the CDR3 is TGTGCCAGCAGCTTGAACAGGGGGAATGAAAACCTGTTTTTT. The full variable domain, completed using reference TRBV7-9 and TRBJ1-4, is DTGVSQNPRHKITKRGQNVTFRCDPISEHNRLYWYRQTLGQGPEFLTYFQNEAQLEKSRLLSDRFSAERPKGSFSTLEIQRTEQGDSAMYLCASSLNRGNENLFFGSGTQLSVL.

The CDR3, as DNA: TGTGCCAGCAGGATTGAAGCGGGGGGGATGGAAGATACGCAGTATTTT. Its protein product is CASRIEAGGMEDTQYF. The gene calls are TRBV6-6 and TRBJ2-3, with 10 bases fitting TRBD2. Germline values: CDR1 MNHNY, CDR2 SVGAGI (reference sequence). V lost 6 bases and J lost 5; bases outside the gene matches: 11. The CDR3 sequence is 16 residues long.

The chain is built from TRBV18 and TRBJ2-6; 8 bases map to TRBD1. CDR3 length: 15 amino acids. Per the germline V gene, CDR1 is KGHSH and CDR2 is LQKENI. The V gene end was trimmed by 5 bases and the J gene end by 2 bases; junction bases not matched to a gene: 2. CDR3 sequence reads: CASSAGGTGANVLTF. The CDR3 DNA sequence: TGTGCCAGCTCAGCAGGGGGCACTGGGGCCAACGTCCTGACTTTC.

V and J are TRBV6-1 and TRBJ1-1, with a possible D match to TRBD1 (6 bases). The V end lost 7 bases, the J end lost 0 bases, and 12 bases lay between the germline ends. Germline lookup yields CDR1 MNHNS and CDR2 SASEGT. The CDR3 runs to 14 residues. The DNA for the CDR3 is TGTGCCAGCACCCTGACAGGCATGAACACTGAAGCTTTCTTT. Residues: CASTLTGMNTEAFF.

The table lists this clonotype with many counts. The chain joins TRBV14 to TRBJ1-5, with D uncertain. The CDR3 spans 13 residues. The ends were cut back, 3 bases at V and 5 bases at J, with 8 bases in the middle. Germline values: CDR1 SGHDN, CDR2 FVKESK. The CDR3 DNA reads TGTGCCAGCAGCCAGGAACGGGATCAGCCCCAGCATTTT. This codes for CASSQERDQPQHF.

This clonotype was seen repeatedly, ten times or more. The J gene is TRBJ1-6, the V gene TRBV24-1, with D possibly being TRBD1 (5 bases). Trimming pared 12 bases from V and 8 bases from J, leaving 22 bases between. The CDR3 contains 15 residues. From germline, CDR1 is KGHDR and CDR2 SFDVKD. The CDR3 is CAPPGTEKSDSPLHF. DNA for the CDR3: TGTGCCCCTCCCGGGACGGAGAAAAGCGATTCACCCCTCCACTTT.

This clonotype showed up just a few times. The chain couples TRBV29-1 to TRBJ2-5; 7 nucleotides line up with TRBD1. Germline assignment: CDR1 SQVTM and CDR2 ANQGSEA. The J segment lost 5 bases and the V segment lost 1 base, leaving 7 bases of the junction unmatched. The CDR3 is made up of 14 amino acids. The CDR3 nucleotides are TGCAGCGTTGAAGGAGCAGACAGGGTCGAGACCCAGTACTTC. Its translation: CSVEGADRVETQYF. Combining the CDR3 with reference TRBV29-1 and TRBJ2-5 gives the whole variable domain SAVISQKPSRDICQRGTSLTIQCQVDSQVTMMFWYRQQPGQSLTLIATANQGSEATYESGFVIDKFPISRPNLTFSTLTVSNMSPEDSSIYLCSVEGADRVETQYFGPGTRLLVL.

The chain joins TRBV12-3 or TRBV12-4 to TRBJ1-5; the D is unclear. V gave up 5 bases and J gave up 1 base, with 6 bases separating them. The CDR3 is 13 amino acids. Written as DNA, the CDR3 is TGTGCCAGCAGTACCGTCAGCAATCAGCCCCAGCATTTT. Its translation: CASSTVSNQPQHF.

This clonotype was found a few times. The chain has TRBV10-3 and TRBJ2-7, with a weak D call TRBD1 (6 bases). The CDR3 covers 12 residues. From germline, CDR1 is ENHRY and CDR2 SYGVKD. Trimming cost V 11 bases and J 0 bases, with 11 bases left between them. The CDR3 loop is CAASDSSYEQYF. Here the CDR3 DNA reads TGTGCCGCCTCGGACAGCTCCTACGAGCAGTACTTC.